A selection of T cell receptor beta chains follows, all from one sample in a study of blood T cells in healthy people across ages. A single record per CDR3 protein comes from TCRdb applying MiXCR to the 5' RACE reads. The profile shows about 1.6 million distinct CDR3 sequences, roughly 30% of them singletons. The specimen was blood. Every receptor here comes from a woman under 40 in good health. CDR3s include the opening cysteine and the closing phenylalanine or tryptophan. Each record gives: clone size, D gene, V gene, J gene, CDR3 DNA, CDR3 protein. The D gene is left open where the match is weak. Size tells how often a clone was seen (once, few, many) or the class of an expanded clone, and some rows leave it out.

clone_size: NA
d_call: NA
v_call: TRBV20-1
j_call: TRBJ2-2
cdr3_nt: TGCAGTGCTAGACACGGTACTCTAAACACCGGGGAGCTGTTTTTT
cdr3_aa: CSARHGTLNTGELFF

clone_size: NA
d_call: NA
v_call: TRBV12-3/TRBV12-4
j_call: TRBJ2-2
cdr3_nt: TGTGCCAGCAGCCCAGGGGAGAGCCACACCGGGGAGCTGTTTTTT
cdr3_aa: CASSPGESHTGELFF

clone_size: NA
d_call: NA
v_call: TRBV20-1
j_call: TRBJ2-5
cdr3_nt: TGCAGTGCTAGCGCTAGTCGCCAAGAGACCCAGTACTTC
cdr3_aa: CSASASRQETQYF

clone_size: NA
d_call: NA
v_call: TRBV7-3
j_call: TRBJ2-1
cdr3_nt: TGTGCCAGCAGCCCCGACCTCTACAATTATAATGAGCAGTTCTTC
cdr3_aa: CASSPDLYNYNEQFF

clone_size: NA
d_call: NA
v_call: TRBV6-6
j_call: TRBJ1-5
cdr3_nt: TGTGCCAGCAGTTACGCCCGGGACGGACAGCATTTT
cdr3_aa: CASSYARDGQHF

clone_size: few
d_call: NA
v_call: TRBV20-1
j_call: TRBJ1-4
cdr3_nt: TGCAGTGCCCGGAGCAGGGGTGGTGAAAAACTGTTTTTT
cdr3_aa: CSARSRGGEKLFF

clone_size: few
d_call: TRBD1
v_call: TRBV11-2
j_call: TRBJ2-5
cdr3_nt: TGTGCCAGCAGCCCCCCCGGGACAGGGGAAGAGACCCAGTACTTC
cdr3_aa: CASSPPGTGEETQYF

clone_size: few
d_call: TRBD1
v_call: TRBV20-1
j_call: TRBJ2-5
cdr3_nt: TGCAGTGCTAGACGATCCGGGACAGGGGTACAAGAGACCCAGTACTTC
cdr3_aa: CSARRSGTGVQETQYF

clone_size: few
d_call: TRBD1
v_call: TRBV10-1
j_call: TRBJ2-7
cdr3_nt: TGCGCCAGCTCCGGGACAGGGGGTAGCGAGCAGTACTTC
cdr3_aa: CASSGTGGSEQYF

clone_size: NA
d_call: NA
v_call: TRBV5-6
j_call: TRBJ1-2
cdr3_nt: TGTGCCAGCACCTCGGACAGACGAGGCTACACCTTC
cdr3_aa: CASTSDRRGYTF

clone_size: few
d_call: NA
v_call: TRBV9
j_call: TRBJ2-7
cdr3_nt: TGTGCCAGCAGCGCCCCACAGGGAAGGTTGTACTTC
cdr3_aa: CASSAPQGRLYF

clone_size: NA
d_call: NA
v_call: TRBV6-6
j_call: TRBJ1-3
cdr3_nt: TGTGCCAGCAGCCTATTAGGGATCGCGTCTGGAAACACCATATATTTT
cdr3_aa: CASSLLGIASGNTIYF

clone_size: few
d_call: TRBD2
v_call: TRBV3-1
j_call: TRBJ2-1
cdr3_nt: TGTGCCAGCATCGGGACTAGCGGCGTGGCGGAGCAGTTCTTC
cdr3_aa: CASIGTSGVAEQFF

clone_size: few
d_call: TRBD1
v_call: TRBV7-8
j_call: TRBJ1-1
cdr3_nt: TGTGCCAGCAGCTTCCCGTCCGGGACAGAGGGTGAAGCTTTCTTT
cdr3_aa: CASSFPSGTEGEAFF

clone_size: NA
d_call: TRBD2
v_call: TRBV9
j_call: TRBJ2-5
cdr3_nt: TGTGCCAGCAGCGTAGATAGCGGGGGGGCCCAAGAGACCCAGTACTTC
cdr3_aa: CASSVDSGGAQETQYF

clone_size: NA
d_call: NA
v_call: TRBV6-5
j_call: TRBJ1-2
cdr3_nt: TGTGCCAGCACCACAATCGGACAGCTCTATGGCTACACCTTC
cdr3_aa: CASTTIGQLYGYTF

clone_size: NA
d_call: NA
v_call: TRBV28
j_call: TRBJ1-2
cdr3_nt: TGTGCCAGCAGTTTTGGCTACGGATCCACGAACTATGGCTACACCTTC
cdr3_aa: CASSFGYGSTNYGYTF

clone_size: few
d_call: TRBD1
v_call: TRBV29-1
j_call: TRBJ2-7
cdr3_nt: TGCAGCGCCCTTGGACAGGCCGCCTACGAGCGGTACTTC
cdr3_aa: CSALGQAAYERYF

clone_size: few
d_call: NA
v_call: TRBV29-1
j_call: TRBJ2-1
cdr3_nt: TGCAGCGTCACCCGGGACCGCTCGGATGAGCAGTTCTTC
cdr3_aa: CSVTRDRSDEQFF

clone_size: many
d_call: NA
v_call: TRBV6-1
j_call: TRBJ2-7
cdr3_nt: TGTGCCAGCAGTGGCCGCGGGACATACCCCTGGGAGCAGTACTTC
cdr3_aa: CASSGRGTYPWEQYF

clone_size: few
d_call: TRBD1
v_call: TRBV6-1
j_call: TRBJ2-1
cdr3_nt: TGTGCCAGCAGAGTGACAGGGGGCGCCTACAATGAGCAGTTCTTC
cdr3_aa: CASRVTGGAYNEQFF

clone_size: few
d_call: NA
v_call: TRBV6-1
j_call: TRBJ2-7
cdr3_nt: TGTGCCAGCACATTCGGGGAGGACGAGCAGTACTTC
cdr3_aa: CASTFGEDEQYF

clone_size: NA
d_call: NA
v_call: TRBV7-9
j_call: TRBJ2-5
cdr3_nt: TGTGCCAGCAGCTTAGTACGGCGGGGCCTTGAGCAGTACTTC
cdr3_aa: CASSLVRRGLEQYF

clone_size: NA
d_call: NA
v_call: TRBV3-1
j_call: TRBJ1-6
cdr3_nt: TGTGCCAGCAGCCACCTCGCCCGGGCTTTGGTTGATATCCACTTT
cdr3_aa: CASSHLARALVDIHF

clone_size: many
d_call: TRBD2
v_call: TRBV20-1
j_call: TRBJ2-7
cdr3_nt: TGCAGTGCTAGAGATCGGGGACTAGCGGGTTCCTACGAGCAGTACTTC
cdr3_aa: CSARDRGLAGSYEQYF

clone_size: NA
d_call: NA
v_call: TRBV3-1
j_call: TRBJ2-5
cdr3_nt: TGTGCCAGCAGCCAAGATTCCCGGGGGCGAGGGGACATCCAGTACTTC
cdr3_aa: CASSQDSRGRGDIQYF

clone_size: NA
d_call: TRBD2
v_call: TRBV6-1
j_call: TRBJ2-5
cdr3_nt: TGTGCCAGCGCGCGGTGGGGGGGGACCCAGTACTTC
cdr3_aa: CASARWGGTQYF

clone_size: NA
d_call: NA
v_call: TRBV18
j_call: TRBJ2-7
cdr3_nt: TGTGCCAGCTCACCGGTTGGGGGTGACGAGCAGTACTTC
cdr3_aa: CASSPVGGDEQYF

clone_size: NA
d_call: NA
v_call: TRBV5-6
j_call: TRBJ1-1
cdr3_nt: TGTGCCAGCAGCTTGCTCCGGGCCGAGACTGAAGCTTTCTTT
cdr3_aa: CASSLLRAETEAFF

clone_size: few
d_call: TRBD1
v_call: TRBV6-5
j_call: TRBJ2-7
cdr3_nt: TGTGCCAGCAGTCTACATCCCGAGGTCCCCACAGGGGTAACCTACGAGCAGTACTTC
cdr3_aa: CASSLHPEVPTGVTYEQYF

clone_size: many
d_call: NA
v_call: TRBV6-1
j_call: TRBJ2-5
cdr3_nt: TGTGCCAGCAGTGACTATGGGGATTGGGAGACCCAGTACTTC
cdr3_aa: CASSDYGDWETQYF

clone_size: many
d_call: NA
v_call: TRBV29-1
j_call: TRBJ2-3
cdr3_nt: TGCAGCGTTGTTCAGCGAGGGACCCCAGATACGCAGTATTTT
cdr3_aa: CSVVQRGTPDTQYF

clone_size: NA
d_call: TRBD1
v_call: TRBV9
j_call: TRBJ2-7
cdr3_nt: TGTGCCAGCAGCGCAGAGACAGGGGGCCCATACGAGCAGTACTTC
cdr3_aa: CASSAETGGPYEQYF

clone_size: few
d_call: TRBD2
v_call: TRBV9
j_call: TRBJ2-5
cdr3_nt: TGTGCCAGCAGCTCTCGACTAGCGGGGCTCCAAGAGACCCAGTACTTC
cdr3_aa: CASSSRLAGLQETQYF

clone_size: NA
d_call: NA
v_call: TRBV29-1
j_call: TRBJ2-4
cdr3_nt: TGCAGCGCCTACTCCCTCAGGGTAAACATTCAGTACTTC
cdr3_aa: CSAYSLRVNIQYF

clone_size: NA
d_call: NA
v_call: TRBV11-2
j_call: TRBJ2-1
cdr3_nt: TGTGCCAGCAGAAAACTTAGCGGAGGGGCGCAGTTCTTC
cdr3_aa: CASRKLSGGAQFF

clone_size: few
d_call: NA
v_call: TRBV15
j_call: TRBJ1-1
cdr3_nt: TGTGCCACCAGCGGTGACACTCTGGGGAACACTGAAGCTTTCTTT
cdr3_aa: CATSGDTLGNTEAFF

clone_size: NA
d_call: NA
v_call: TRBV5-6
j_call: TRBJ1-2
cdr3_nt: TGTGCCAGCAGCGTGGGGGGATTGTGGGGCTCGAGTGGCTACACCTTC
cdr3_aa: CASSVGGLWGSSGYTF

clone_size: NA
d_call: NA
v_call: TRBV25-1
j_call: TRBJ1-6
cdr3_nt: TGTGCCAGCTGCGGGGGGGGCTCCTATAATTCACCCCTCCACTTT
cdr3_aa: CASCGGGSYNSPLHF

clone_size: NA
d_call: NA
v_call: TRBV12-3/TRBV12-4
j_call: TRBJ1-6
cdr3_nt: TGTGCCAGCAGTCAGGCATCCCCCCACGCCCTCCACTTT
cdr3_aa: CASSQASPHALHF

clone_size: NA
d_call: NA
v_call: TRBV12-3/TRBV12-4
j_call: TRBJ1-2
cdr3_nt: TGTGCCAGCAGTTCTAACAGGGAAGACTATGGCTACACCTTC
cdr3_aa: CASSSNREDYGYTF

clone_size: NA
d_call: TRBD2
v_call: TRBV2
j_call: TRBJ2-7
cdr3_nt: TGTGCCAGCAGTGAAGCCAGTGGCGGGAGGGCTGTCGAGCAGTACTTC
cdr3_aa: CASSEASGGRAVEQYF

clone_size: many
d_call: NA
v_call: TRBV13
j_call: TRBJ2-1
cdr3_nt: TGTGCCAGCAGCTTAATGGGGCAGGGTCCCTACAATGAGCAGTTCTTC
cdr3_aa: CASSLMGQGPYNEQFF

clone_size: NA
d_call: TRBD1
v_call: TRBV29-1
j_call: TRBJ1-1
cdr3_nt: TGCAGCGTTGAGGGGACAGGCCATGAAGCTTTCTTT
cdr3_aa: CSVEGTGHEAFF

clone_size: few
d_call: NA
v_call: TRBV20-1
j_call: TRBJ2-5
cdr3_nt: TGCAGTGCTGACACAGGGACGGGACCCCAAGAGACCCAGTACTTC
cdr3_aa: CSADTGTGPQETQYF

clone_size: few
d_call: TRBD2
v_call: TRBV2
j_call: TRBJ2-7
cdr3_nt: TGTGCCAGCAGCGTAATTACTAGCGGGGGCTCCTACGAGCAGTACTTC
cdr3_aa: CASSVITSGGSYEQYF

clone_size: NA
d_call: TRBD2
v_call: TRBV11-2
j_call: TRBJ2-1
cdr3_nt: TGTGCCAGCAGCTTCCTAAGGGGAGGGGAAGTGAATGAGCAGTTCTTC
cdr3_aa: CASSFLRGGEVNEQFF

clone_size: NA
d_call: NA
v_call: TRBV5-1
j_call: TRBJ2-4
cdr3_nt: TGCGCCAGCAGCTTGGAGGCGGGGCGAAACATTCAGTACTTC
cdr3_aa: CASSLEAGRNIQYF

clone_size: NA
d_call: TRBD2
v_call: TRBV4-2
j_call: TRBJ2-4
cdr3_nt: TGTGCCAGCGGCCAAGATAGGACAGCGGGGGAGCAGTACTTC
cdr3_aa: CASGQDRTAGEQYF

clone_size: NA
d_call: TRBD1
v_call: TRBV2
j_call: TRBJ2-7
cdr3_nt: TGTGCCAGCAGCGAAAGGGACAGCCTCTACAAGCAGTACTTC
cdr3_aa: CASSERDSLYKQYF

clone_size: many
d_call: NA
v_call: TRBV29-1
j_call: TRBJ2-1
cdr3_nt: TGCAGCGTTGGTCGGACGAGCTCCTACAATGAGCAGTTCTTC
cdr3_aa: CSVGRTSSYNEQFF

clone_size: few
d_call: TRBD2
v_call: TRBV28
j_call: TRBJ2-7
cdr3_nt: TGTGCCAGCAGTTTCTCTGGACTAGCGGGAATCTACGAGCAGTACTTC
cdr3_aa: CASSFSGLAGIYEQYF

clone_size: NA
d_call: NA
v_call: TRBV27
j_call: TRBJ2-5
cdr3_nt: TGTGCCAGCAGTTTGAGGGGGTGCCAAGAGACCCAGTACTTC
cdr3_aa: CASSLRGCQETQYF

clone_size: NA
d_call: TRBD2
v_call: TRBV20-1
j_call: TRBJ2-3
cdr3_nt: TGCAGTGCCCTCTACCTAGCGGGGGGCCCAGATACGCAGTATTTT
cdr3_aa: CSALYLAGGPDTQYF

clone_size: many
d_call: NA
v_call: TRBV13
j_call: TRBJ2-7
cdr3_nt: TGTGCCAGCAGCTCGGGACTCGCTAACTACGAGCAGTACTTC
cdr3_aa: CASSSGLANYEQYF

clone_size: NA
d_call: NA
v_call: TRBV27
j_call: TRBJ2-1
cdr3_nt: TGTGCCAGCATTGGAGGGTCCTACAATTACAATGAGCAGTTCTTC
cdr3_aa: CASIGGSYNYNEQFF

clone_size: few
d_call: TRBD1
v_call: TRBV5-1
j_call: TRBJ1-2
cdr3_nt: TGCGCCAGCAGCTTGGCCACGACAGGGAGCGGTGGCTACACCTTC
cdr3_aa: CASSLATTGSGGYTF

clone_size: NA
d_call: TRBD2
v_call: TRBV6-1
j_call: TRBJ2-3
cdr3_nt: TGTGCCAGCAGGGGGATCCGCGGACTAGCGGGAGTAGATACGCAGTATTTT
cdr3_aa: CASRGIRGLAGVDTQYF

clone_size: NA
d_call: TRBD1
v_call: TRBV6-1
j_call: TRBJ1-2
cdr3_nt: TGTGCCAGCGGAACCTGGGACAGGGGCTTCTCGAACTATGGCTACACCTTC
cdr3_aa: CASGTWDRGFSNYGYTF

clone_size: NA
d_call: TRBD2
v_call: TRBV3-1
j_call: TRBJ2-1
cdr3_nt: TGTGCCAGCAGCCAGGGTAGCGGGGTAAACAATGAGCAGTTCTTC
cdr3_aa: CASSQGSGVNNEQFF